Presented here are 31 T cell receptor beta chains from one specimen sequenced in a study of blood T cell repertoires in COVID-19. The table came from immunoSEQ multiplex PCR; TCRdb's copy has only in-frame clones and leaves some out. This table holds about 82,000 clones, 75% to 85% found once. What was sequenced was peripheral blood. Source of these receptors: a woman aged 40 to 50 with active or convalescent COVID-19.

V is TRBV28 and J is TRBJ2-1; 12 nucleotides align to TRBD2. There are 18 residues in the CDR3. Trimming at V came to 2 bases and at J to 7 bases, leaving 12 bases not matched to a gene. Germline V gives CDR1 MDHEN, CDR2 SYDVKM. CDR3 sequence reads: CASSLGASGRALENEQFF. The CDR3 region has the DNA TGTGCCAGCAGTTTAGGGGCTAGCGGGAGGGCCCTGGAAAATGAGCAGTTCTTC.

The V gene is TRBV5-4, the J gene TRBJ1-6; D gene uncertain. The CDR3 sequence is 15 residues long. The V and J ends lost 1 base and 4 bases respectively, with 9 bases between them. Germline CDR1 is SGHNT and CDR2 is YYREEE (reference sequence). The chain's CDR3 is CASSLTDQYNSPLHF. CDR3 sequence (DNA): TGTGCCAGCAGCTTGACAGACCAATATAATTCACCCCTCCACTTT.

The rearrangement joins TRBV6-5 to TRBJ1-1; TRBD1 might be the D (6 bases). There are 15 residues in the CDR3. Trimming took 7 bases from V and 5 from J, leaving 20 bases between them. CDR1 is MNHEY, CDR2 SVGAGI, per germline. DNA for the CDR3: TGTGCCAGCACCATGGGCCCAACAGGGATAACTGAAGCTTTCTTT. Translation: CASTMGPTGITEAFF.

The CDR3 DNA sequence: TGCGCCAGCAGCCAAGATGGACAGGCGCCGTACTATGGCTACACCTTC. This gives the protein CASSQDGQAPYYGYTF. The rearrangement joins TRBV4-3 to TRBJ1-2, with 7 bases identical to TRBD1. There are 16 residues in the CDR3. V dropped 0 bases and J dropped 3; count of bases not matched to a gene: 7. CDR1 and CDR2 (germline): LGHNA, YSLEER.

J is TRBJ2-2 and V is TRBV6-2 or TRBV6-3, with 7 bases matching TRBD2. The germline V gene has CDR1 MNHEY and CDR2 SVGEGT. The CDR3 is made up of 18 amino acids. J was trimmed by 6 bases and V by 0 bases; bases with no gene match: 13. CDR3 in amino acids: CASSYSIGGRAVAGELFF. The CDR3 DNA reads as TGTGCCAGCAGTTACTCGATTGGTGGGAGGGCCGTTGCCGGGGAGCTGTTTTTT.

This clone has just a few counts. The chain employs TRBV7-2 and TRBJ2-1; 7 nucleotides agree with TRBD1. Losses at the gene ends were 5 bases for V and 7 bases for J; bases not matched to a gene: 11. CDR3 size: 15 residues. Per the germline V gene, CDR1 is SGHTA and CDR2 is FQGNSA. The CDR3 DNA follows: TGTGCCAGCAGCGTGACAGGGCAGTTTGGAAATGAGCAGTTCTTC. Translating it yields CASSVTGQFGNEQFF.

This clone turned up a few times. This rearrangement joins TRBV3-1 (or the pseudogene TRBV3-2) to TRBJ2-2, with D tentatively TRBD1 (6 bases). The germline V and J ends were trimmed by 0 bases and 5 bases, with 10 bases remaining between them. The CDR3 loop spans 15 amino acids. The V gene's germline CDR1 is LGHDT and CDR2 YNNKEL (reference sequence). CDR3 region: CASSQEVQGTGELFF. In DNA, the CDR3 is TGTGCCAGCAGCCAAGAGGTCCAGGGGACCGGGGAGCTGTTTTTT.

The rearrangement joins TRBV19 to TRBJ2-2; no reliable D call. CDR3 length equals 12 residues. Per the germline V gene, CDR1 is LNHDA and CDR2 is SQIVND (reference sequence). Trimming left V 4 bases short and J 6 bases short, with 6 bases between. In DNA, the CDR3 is TGTGCCAGTAGTAATCGGGCCGGGGAGCTGTTTTTT. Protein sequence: CASSNRAGELFF.

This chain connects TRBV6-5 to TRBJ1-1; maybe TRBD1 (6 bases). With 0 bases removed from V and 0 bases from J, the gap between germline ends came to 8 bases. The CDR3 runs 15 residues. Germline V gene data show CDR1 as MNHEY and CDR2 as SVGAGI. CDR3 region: CASSYSSGVNTEAFF. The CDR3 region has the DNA TGTGCCAGCAGTTACTCGTCAGGGGTGAACACTGAAGCTTTCTTT.

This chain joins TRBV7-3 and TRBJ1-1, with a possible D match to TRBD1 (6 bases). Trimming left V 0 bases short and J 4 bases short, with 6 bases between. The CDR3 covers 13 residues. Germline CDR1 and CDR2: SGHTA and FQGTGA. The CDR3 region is CASSLTGGTEAFF. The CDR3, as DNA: TGTGCCAGCAGCTTAACAGGGGGCACTGAAGCTTTCTTT.

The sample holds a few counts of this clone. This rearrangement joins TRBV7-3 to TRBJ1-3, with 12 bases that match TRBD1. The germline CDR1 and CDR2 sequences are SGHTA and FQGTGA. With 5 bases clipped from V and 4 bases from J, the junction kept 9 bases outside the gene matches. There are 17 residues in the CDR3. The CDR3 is CASSPNGDRGLGNTIYF. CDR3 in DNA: TGTGCCAGCAGCCCTAATGGGGACAGGGGGCTCGGAAACACCATATATTTT. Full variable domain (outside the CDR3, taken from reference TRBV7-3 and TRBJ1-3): GAGVSQTPSNKVTEKGKYVELRCDPISGHTALYWYRQSLGQGPEFLIYFQGTGAADDSGLPNDRFFAVRPEGSVSTLKIQRTERGDSAVYLCASSPNGDRGLGNTIYFGEGSWLTVV.

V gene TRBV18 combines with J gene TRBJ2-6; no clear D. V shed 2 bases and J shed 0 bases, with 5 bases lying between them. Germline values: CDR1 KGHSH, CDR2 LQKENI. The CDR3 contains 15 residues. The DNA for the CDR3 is TGTGCCAGCTCACCAGTCTTCTCTGGGGCCAACGTCCTGACTTTC. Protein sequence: CASSPVFSGANVLTF.

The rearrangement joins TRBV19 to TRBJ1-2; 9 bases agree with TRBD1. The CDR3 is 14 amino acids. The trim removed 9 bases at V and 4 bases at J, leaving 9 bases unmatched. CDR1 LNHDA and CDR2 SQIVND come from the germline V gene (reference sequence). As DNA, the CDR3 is TGTGCCAGCGGTGGACAGGGGTTTCTCTATGGCTACACCTTC. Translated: CASGGQGFLYGYTF.

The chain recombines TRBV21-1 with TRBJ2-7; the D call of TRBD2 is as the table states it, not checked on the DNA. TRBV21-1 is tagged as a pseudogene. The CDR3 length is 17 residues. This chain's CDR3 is CASIPGTSKSYPYEQYF. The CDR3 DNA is TGTGCCAGCATCCCAGGGACTAGCAAGTCTTACCCCTACGAGCAGTACTTC.

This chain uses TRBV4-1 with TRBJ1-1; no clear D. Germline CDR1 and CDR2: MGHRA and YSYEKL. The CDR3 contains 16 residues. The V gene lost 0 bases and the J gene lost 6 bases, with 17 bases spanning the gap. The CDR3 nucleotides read TGCGCCAGCAGCCAAGACCCCCTATTGAGGGCCCCTGAAGCTTTCTTT. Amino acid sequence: CASSQDPLLRAPEAFF.

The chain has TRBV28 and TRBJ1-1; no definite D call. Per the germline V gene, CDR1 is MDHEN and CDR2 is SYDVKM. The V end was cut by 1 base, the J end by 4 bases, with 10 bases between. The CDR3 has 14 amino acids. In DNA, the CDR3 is TGTGCCAGCAGTTTATACGGCGGCGGCACTGAAGCTTTCTTT. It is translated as CASSLYGGGTEAFF.

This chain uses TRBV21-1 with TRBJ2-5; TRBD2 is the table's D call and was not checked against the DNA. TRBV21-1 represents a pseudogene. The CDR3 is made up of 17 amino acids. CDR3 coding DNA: TGTGCCAGCAGCAATGGGACTAGCGGTCCTAGAGTAGAGACCCAGTACTTC. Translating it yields CASSNGTSGPRVETQYF.

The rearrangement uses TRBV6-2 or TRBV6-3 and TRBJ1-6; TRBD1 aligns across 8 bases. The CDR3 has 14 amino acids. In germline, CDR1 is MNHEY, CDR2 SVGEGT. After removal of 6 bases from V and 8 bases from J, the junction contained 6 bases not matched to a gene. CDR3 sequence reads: CASSPDRGYSPLHF. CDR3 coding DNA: TGTGCCAGCAGCCCCGACAGGGGTTATTCACCCCTCCACTTT.

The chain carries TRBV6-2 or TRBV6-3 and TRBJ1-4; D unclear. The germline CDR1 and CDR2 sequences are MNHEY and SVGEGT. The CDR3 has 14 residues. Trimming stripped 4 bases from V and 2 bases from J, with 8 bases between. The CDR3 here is CASSWSSTNEKLFF. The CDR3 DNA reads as TGTGCCAGCAGTTGGAGTTCTACTAATGAAAAACTGTTTTTT.

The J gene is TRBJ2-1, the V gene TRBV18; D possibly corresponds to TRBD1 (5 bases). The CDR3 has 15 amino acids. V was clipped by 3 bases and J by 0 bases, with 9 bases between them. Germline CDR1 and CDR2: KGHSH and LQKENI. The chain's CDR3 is CASSPGPSSYNEQFF. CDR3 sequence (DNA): TGTGCCAGCTCACCGGGGCCTAGCTCCTACAATGAGCAGTTCTTC.

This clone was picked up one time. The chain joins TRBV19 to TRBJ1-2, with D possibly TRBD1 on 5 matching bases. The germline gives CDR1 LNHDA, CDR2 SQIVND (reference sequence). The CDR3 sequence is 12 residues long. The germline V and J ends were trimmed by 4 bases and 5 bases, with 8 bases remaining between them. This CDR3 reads CASSRDLYGYTF. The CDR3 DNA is TGTGCCAGTAGTAGGGACTTATATGGCTACACCTTC.

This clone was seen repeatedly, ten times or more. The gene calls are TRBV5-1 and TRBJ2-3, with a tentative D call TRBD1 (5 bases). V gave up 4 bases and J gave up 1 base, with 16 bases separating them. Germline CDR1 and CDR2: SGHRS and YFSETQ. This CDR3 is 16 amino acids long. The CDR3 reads CASSNGQLPRTDTQYF. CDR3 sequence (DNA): TGCGCCAGCAGCAACGGACAACTTCCCCGCACAGATACGCAGTATTTT.

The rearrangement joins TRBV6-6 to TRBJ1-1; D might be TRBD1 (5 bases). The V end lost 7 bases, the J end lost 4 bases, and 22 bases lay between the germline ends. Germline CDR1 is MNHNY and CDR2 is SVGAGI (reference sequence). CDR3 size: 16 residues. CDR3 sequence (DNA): TGTGCCAGCACCGGGCGGGAACCAGGGATGGGCACTGAAGCTTTCTTT. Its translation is CASTGREPGMGTEAFF.

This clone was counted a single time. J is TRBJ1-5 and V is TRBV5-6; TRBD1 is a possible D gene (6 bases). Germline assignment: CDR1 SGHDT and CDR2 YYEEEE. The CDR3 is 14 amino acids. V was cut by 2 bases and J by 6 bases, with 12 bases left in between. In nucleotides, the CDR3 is TGTGCCAGCAGCTTAAATACAGGGTCTCAGCCCCAGCATTTT. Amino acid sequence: CASSLNTGSQPQHF.

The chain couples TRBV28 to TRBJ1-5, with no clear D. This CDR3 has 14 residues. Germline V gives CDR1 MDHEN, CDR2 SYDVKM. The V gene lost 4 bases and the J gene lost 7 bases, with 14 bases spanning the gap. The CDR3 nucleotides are TGTGCCAGCAGTTCGACCGAGGAGGTCCAGCCCCAGCATTTT. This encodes CASSSTEEVQPQHF.

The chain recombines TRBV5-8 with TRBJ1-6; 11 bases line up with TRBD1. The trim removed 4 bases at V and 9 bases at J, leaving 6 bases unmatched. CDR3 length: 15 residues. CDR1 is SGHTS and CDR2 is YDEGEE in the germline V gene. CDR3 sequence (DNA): TGTGCCAGCAGCCTGGGACAGGGGGGTAGTTCACCCCTCCACTTT. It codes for CASSLGQGGSSPLHF.

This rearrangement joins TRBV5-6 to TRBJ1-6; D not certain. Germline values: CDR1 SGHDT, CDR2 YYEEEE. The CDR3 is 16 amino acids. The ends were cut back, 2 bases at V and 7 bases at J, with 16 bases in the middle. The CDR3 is CASSFTVGEKNSPLHF. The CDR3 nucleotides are TGTGCCAGCAGCTTCACCGTGGGAGAAAAGAATTCACCCCTCCACTTT.

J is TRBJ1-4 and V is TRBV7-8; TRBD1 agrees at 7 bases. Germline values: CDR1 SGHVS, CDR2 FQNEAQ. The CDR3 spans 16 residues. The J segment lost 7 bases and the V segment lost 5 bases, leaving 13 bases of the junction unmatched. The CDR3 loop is CASSPPRTGILEKLFF. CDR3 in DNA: TGTGCCAGCAGCCCCCCCCGGACAGGAATACTTGAAAAACTGTTTTTT.

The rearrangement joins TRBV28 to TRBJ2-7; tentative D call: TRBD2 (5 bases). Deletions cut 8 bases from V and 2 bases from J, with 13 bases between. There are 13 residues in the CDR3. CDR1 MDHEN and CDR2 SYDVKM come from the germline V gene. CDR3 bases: TGTGCCAGCGGGTTACGGGGAACCTACGAGCAGTACTTC. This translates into CASGLRGTYEQYF.

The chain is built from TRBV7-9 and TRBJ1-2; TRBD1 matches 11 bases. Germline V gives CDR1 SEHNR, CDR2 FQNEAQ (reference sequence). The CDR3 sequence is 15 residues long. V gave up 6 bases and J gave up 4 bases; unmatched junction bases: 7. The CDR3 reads CASRAGQGGFYGYTF. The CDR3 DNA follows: TGTGCCAGCAGAGCGGGACAGGGGGGCTTCTATGGCTACACCTTC.

The CDR3 DNA is TGTGCCATCAGTGAGTCGGGGACAGGGTCGGGTCAGCCCCAGCATTTT. It translates to CAISESGTGSGQPQHF. The chain has TRBV10-3 and TRBJ1-5, with 9 bases aligning to TRBD1. Germline CDR1 ENHRY, CDR2 SYGVKD. The ends lost 0 bases at V and 6 bases at J; junction bases unmatched: 6. The CDR3 length is 16 residues.